The rows below give T cell receptor beta chains drawn from one sample of a study of blood T cell repertoires in COVID-19. The method was immunoSEQ multiplex PCR; TCRdb's version includes in-frame clones alone and lacks a portion of them. This sample yields over 200,000 clones, of which about 90% are seen a single time; roughly 2.5% belongs to the top ten. The sample comprised peripheral blood. The receptors were sampled from a man under 40 with COVID-19, enrolled during active disease. Both conserved end residues are part of each CDR3. Fields, in order: V gene, J gene, D gene, clone size, CDR3 length, CDR3 DNA, CDR3 protein. The D gene is left open where the match is weak. Size is omitted from some rows. Given values are once, few, many or a class for expanded clones.

>TRBV10-3|TRBJ2-2|-|-|14
TGTGCCATCACCCCGGGACATCCGACCGGGGAGCTGTTTTTT
CAITPGHPTGELFF
>TRBV4-2|TRBJ1-2|-|-|15
TGTGCCAGCAGCCAAGAAAAGGGAGGTCGCGATCGCTACACCTTC
CASSQEKGGRDRYTF
>TRBV2|TRBJ2-2|-|-|11
TGTGCCAGCAGTCAAACCGGGGAGCTGTTTTTT
CASSQTGELFF
>TRBV5-1|TRBJ2-7|-|-|15
TGCGCCAGCAGCCTTGTACTGGGCAACTCCTACGAGCAGTACTTC
CASSLVLGNSYEQYF
>TRBV29-1|TRBJ1-3|-|-|13
TGCAGCGTTGGGGCCTTTGGGGGAAACACCATATATTTT
CSVGAFGGNTIYF
>TRBV6-5|TRBJ2-2|TRBD1|-|14
TGTGCCACCCGACAGGGGATGAACACCGGGGAGCTGTTTTTT
CATRQGMNTGELFF
>TRBV30|TRBJ2-3|-|-|13
TGTGCCTGGACAATTCAGTGGGCGGGCACGCAGTATTTT
CAWTIQWAGTQYF
>TRBV5-6|TRBJ1-1|TRBD1|-|15
TGTGCCAGCAGTTCCGGGACAGGGGGAAACACTGAAGCTTTCTTT
CASSSGTGGNTEAFF
>TRBV6-4|TRBJ1-6|-|few|16
TGTGCCAGCAGTGACTCGCCAGGGAAAGGACCTTCACCCCTCCACTTT
CASSDSPGKGPSPLHF
>TRBV9|TRBJ1-3|TRBD1|-|15
TGTGCCAGCAGCGTAAGACAGGGATTTGGAAACACCATATATTTT
CASSVRQGFGNTIYF
>TRBV15|TRBJ2-7|TRBD2|-|15
TGTGCCACCAGCAGACTAGCGGGAGAACCCTACGAGCAGTACTTC
CATSRLAGEPYEQYF
>TRBV19|TRBJ1-3|TRBD1|-|16
TGTGCCAGTACCCGGGGGCTGGGACAGGAAGGAAACACCATATATTTT
CASTRGLGQEGNTIYF
>TRBV5-1|TRBJ2-5|TRBD2|-|15
TGCGCCAGCAGCCCCCGGCGCGGGGGGGCAGAGACCCAGTACTTC
CASSPRRGGAETQYF
>TRBV29-1|TRBJ2-1|TRBD2|few|18
TGCAGCGCCGAAAGGGGACAGGGGACTAGCGGGGTGTACAATGAGCAGTTCTTC
CSAERGQGTSGVYNEQFF
>TRBV18|TRBJ1-1|-|-|15
TGTGCCAGCTCCCCGGAGGCAGGTTCGAACACTGAAGCTTTCTTT
CASSPEAGSNTEAFF
>TRBV19|TRBJ1-2|-|few|14
TGTGCCAGTAAAACGCGGGGTGAGGGCTATGGCTACACCTTC
CASKTRGEGYGYTF
>TRBV5-1|TRBJ1-2|TRBD1|-|15
TGCGCCAGCAGCTCCCAAGGACAGGAGCACTATGGCTACACCTTC
CASSSQGQEHYGYTF
>TRBV18|TRBJ1-1|TRBD1|-|15
TGTGCCAGCTCACCAAGAGAGGGGGCAGGGACTGAAGCTTTCTTT
CASSPREGAGTEAFF
>TRBV7-2|TRBJ2-2|-|-|14
TGTGCCAGCAGCTTGAGACTTATCACCGGGGAGCTGTTTTTT
CASSLRLITGELFF
>TRBV28|TRBJ1-2|TRBD1|once|16
TGTGCCAGCAGTTTAAGGGACTCGGGACAGATAAATGGCTACACCTTC
CASSLRDSGQINGYTF